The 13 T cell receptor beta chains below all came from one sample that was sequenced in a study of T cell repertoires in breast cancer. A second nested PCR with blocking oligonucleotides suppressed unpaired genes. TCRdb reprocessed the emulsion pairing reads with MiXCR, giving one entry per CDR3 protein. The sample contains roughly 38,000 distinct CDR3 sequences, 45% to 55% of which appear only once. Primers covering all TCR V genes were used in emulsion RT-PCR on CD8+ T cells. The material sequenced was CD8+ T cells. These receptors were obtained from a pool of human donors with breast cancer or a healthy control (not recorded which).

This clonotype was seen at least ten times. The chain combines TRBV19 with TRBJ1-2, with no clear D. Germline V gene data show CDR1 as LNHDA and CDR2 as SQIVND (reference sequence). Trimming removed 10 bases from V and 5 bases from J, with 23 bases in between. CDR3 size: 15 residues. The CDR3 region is CATAPDWPSLYGYTF. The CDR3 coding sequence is TGTGCCACAGCCCCGGACTGGCCGAGTCTTTATGGCTACACCTTC.

CDR3 nucleotide sequence: TGCAGTGCTAGAGATCCGAGCGGCAATCAGCCCCAGCATTTT. Translated, it gives CSARDPSGNQPQHF. This chain connects TRBV20-1 to TRBJ1-5; unclear D gene. The CDR3 contains 14 residues. V lost 0 bases and J lost 2, with 8 bases in between. CDR1 DFQATT and CDR2 SNEGSKA come from the germline V gene (reference sequence).

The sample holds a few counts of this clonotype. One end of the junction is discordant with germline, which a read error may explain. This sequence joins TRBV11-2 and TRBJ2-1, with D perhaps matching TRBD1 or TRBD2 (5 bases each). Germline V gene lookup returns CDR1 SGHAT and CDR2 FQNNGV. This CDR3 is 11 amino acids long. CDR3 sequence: CASSSGPSKRF. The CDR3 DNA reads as TGTGCCAGCAGCTCGGGGCCAAGTAAGCGTTTC. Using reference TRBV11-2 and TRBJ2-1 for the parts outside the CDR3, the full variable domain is EAGVAQSPRYKIIEKRQSVAFWCNPISGHATLYWYQQILGQGPKLLIQFQNNGVVDDSQLPKDRFSAERLKGVDSTLKIQPAKLEDSAVYLCASSSGPSKRFGPGTRLTVL.

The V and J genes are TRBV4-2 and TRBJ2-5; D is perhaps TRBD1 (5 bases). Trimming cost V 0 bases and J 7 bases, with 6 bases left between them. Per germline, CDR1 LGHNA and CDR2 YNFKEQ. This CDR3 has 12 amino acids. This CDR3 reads CASSQEGVTQYF. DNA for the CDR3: TGTGCCAGCAGCCAAGAAGGGGTGACCCAGTACTTC.

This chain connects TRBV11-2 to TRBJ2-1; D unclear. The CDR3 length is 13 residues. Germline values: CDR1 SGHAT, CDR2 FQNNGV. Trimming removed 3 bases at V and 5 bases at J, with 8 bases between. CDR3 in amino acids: CASSFSRNNEQFF. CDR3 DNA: TGTGCCAGCAGCTTCTCTCGAAACAATGAGCAGTTCTTC.

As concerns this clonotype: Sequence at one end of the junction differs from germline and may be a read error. CDR3 protein: CAGSESPGEYYNEQFF. In DNA, the CDR3 is TGCGCCGGCAGTGAGTCCCCGGGAGAGTACTACAATGAGCAGTTCTTC. The chain joins TRBV10-1 to TRBJ2-1, with TRBD2 as a possible D gene (6 bases). The germline V gene encodes CDR1 WNHNN and CDR2 SYGVQD (reference sequence). The CDR3 totals 16 residues.

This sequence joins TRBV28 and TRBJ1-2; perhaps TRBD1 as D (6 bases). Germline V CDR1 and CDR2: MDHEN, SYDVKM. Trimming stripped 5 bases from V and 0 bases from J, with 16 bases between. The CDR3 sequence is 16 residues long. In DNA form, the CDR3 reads TGTGCCAGCAGTCCCCCTCCGGGACAAACTAACTATGGCTACACCTTC. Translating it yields CASSPPPGQTNYGYTF.

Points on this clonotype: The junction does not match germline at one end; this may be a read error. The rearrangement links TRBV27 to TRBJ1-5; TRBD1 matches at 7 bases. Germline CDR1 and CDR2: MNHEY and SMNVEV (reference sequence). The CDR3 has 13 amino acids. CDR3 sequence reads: CASTGGGNRPQHF. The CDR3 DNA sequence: TGTGCCAGCACGGGAGGGGGCAATCGGCCCCAGCATTTT.

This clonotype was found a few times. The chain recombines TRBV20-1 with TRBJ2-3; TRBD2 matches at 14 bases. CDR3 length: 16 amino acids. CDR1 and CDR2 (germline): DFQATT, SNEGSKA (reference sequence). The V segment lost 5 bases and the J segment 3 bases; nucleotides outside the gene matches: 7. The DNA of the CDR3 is TGCAGTGCTTCCGGGACTAGCGGGGGCTCAACAGATACGCAGTATTTT. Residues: CSASGTSGGSTDTQYF.

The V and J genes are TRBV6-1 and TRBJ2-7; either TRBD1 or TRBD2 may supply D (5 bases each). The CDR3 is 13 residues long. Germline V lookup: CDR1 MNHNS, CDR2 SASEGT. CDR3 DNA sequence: TGTGCCTGCAGTGCCCGGGACGGCTACGAGCAGTACGTC. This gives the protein CACSARDGYEQYV.

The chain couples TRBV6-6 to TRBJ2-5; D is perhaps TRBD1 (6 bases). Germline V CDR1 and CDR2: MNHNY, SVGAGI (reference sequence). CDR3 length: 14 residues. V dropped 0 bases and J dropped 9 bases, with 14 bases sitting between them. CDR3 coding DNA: TGTGCCAGCAGTTACTCCGAGCCCAAGGGGGCCCAGTACTTC. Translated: CASSYSEPKGAQYF.

CDR3 in amino acids: CASTTNGEAGELFF. The CDR3 DNA sequence: TGTGCCAGCACCACCAACGGGGAGGCCGGGGAGCTGTTTTTT. This sequence joins TRBV6-2 or TRBV6-3 and TRBJ2-2, with D perhaps TRBD2 (6 bases). This CDR3 has 14 residues. Trimming pared 7 bases from V and 6 bases from J, leaving 15 bases between. The germline V gene encodes CDR1 MNHEY and CDR2 SVGEGT.

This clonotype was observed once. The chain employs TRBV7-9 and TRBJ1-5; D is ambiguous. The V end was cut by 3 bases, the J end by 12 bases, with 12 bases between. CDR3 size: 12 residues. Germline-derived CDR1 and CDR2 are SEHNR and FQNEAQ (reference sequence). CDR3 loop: CASSFHNELQHF. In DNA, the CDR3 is TGTGCCAGCAGCTTCCACAATGAGCTCCAGCATTTT.